This TCR beta chain was sequenced in a study of blood T cell repertoires in COVID-19. Study context: T cells, B-cell-depleted T cells, or PBMCs provided the cDNA or gDNA that served as material.

Assay used: immunoSEQ multiplex PCR; TCRdb lists only in-frame clones, some missing. Among about 100,000 clones listed, just over 90% were seen once. This CDR3 comprises 14 residues. Germline V gives CDR1 MNHEY, CDR2 SVGAGI. Trimming pared 5 bases from V and 4 bases from J, leaving 14 bases between. The chain recombines TRBV6-5 with TRBJ1-1; D may be TRBD1 (5 bases). Sequencing used peripheral blood. This TCR was recovered from a man aged 50 to 60 with active COVID-19. The CDR3 DNA reads TGTGCCAGCAGTCGCTTGGGCGGGACCACTGAAGCTTTCTTT. Protein product: CASSRLGGTTEAFF.